The clone carrying this T cell receptor beta chain appeared once. The germline CDR1 and CDR2 sequences are LGHNA and YNFKEQ. The CDR3 is 14 residues long. After removal of 7 bases from V and 2 bases from J, the junction contained 7 bases not matched to a gene. The data are from a study of T cell changes during pregnancy in multiple sclerosis. The method was immunoSEQ multiplex PCR; TCRdb's version includes in-frame clones alone and lacks a portion of them. The data hold just over 50,000 clones, with around 94% observed a single time. This clonotype was sampled from a female donor with multiple sclerosis, enrolled in a pregnancy study. The chain links TRBV4-2 to TRBJ1-1, with 7 bases that match TRBD1. Sequencing used CD4+ T cells from peripheral blood mononuclear cells, obtained in the second trimester of pregnancy. As DNA, the CDR3 is TGTGCCAGCACCCTAACAGGGGTAAACACTGAAGCTTTCTTT. Amino acids: CASTLTGVNTEAFF.